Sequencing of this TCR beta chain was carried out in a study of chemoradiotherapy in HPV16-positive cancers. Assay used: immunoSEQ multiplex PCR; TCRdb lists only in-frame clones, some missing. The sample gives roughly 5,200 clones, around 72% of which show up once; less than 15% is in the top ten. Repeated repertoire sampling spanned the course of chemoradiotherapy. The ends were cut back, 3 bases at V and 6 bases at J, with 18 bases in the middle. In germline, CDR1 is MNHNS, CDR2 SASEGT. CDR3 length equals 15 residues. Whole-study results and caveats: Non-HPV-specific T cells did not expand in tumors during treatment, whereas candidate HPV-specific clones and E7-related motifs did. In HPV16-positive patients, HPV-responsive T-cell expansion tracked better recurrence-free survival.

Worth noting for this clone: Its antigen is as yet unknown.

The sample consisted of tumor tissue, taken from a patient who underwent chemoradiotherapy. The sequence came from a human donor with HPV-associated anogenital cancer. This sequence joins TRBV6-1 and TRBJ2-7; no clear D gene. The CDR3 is CASSEQAGFIGEQYF. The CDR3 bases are TGTGCCAGCAGTGAGCAAGCCGGTTTTATCGGCGAGCAGTACTTC.